This entry features one TCR beta chain sequence. Germline V gene sequence: CDR1 MNHNS, CDR2 SASEGT. Trimming shortened V by 1 base and J by 4 bases, and 10 bases separated the two germline ends. The CDR3 is made up of 14 amino acids. This sample is drawn from a study of shared clonotypes between healthy human individuals. Repertoires were generated with immunoSEQ multiplex PCR, while TCRdb's copy carries only in-frame clones and drops some. The sample lists 2.3 million or so clones, approximately 95% seen once, with about 0.39% in the top ten. The V gene is TRBV6-1, the J gene TRBJ1-2; D call uncertain. The origin of this receptor is a man between 18 and 29 years old in good health. Some clones in this sample may be carry-over from other donors' samples. The sample consisted of naive CD4+ T cells from PBMCs. Subset indicated: CD45RA+ positively selected. Here the CDR3 DNA reads TGTGCCAGCAGTGAAGAGGATGGGAGCTATGGCTACACCTTC. Translation gives CASSEEDGSYGYTF.